The T cell receptor (beta chain) under discussion was sequenced for a study of T cell changes during pregnancy in multiple sclerosis. The table came from immunoSEQ multiplex PCR; TCRdb's copy has only in-frame clones and leaves some out. In the table there are roughly 89,000 clones, 94% of which are singletons. Germline CDR1 reads SGHRS; CDR2 reads YFSETQ. V lost 0 bases, J lost 6 bases, and 10 bases lay in between. CDR3 length: 14 residues. The TCR originated in a female donor in good health, enrolled as a control in a pregnancy study. J is TRBJ1-3 and V is TRBV5-1, with a possible D match to TRBD1 (6 bases). The specimen comprised peripheral blood, sampled after pregnancy. In nucleotides, the CDR3 is TGCGCCAGCAGCTTGGGACAGGAGACAAACACCATATATTTT. Amino acids: CASSLGQETNTIYF. The complete variable domain, with remaining parts taken from reference TRBV5-1 and TRBJ1-3, reads KAGVTQTPRYLIKTRGQQVTLSCSPISGHRSVSWYQQTPGQGLQFLFEYFSETQRNKGNFPGRFSGRQFSNSRSEMNVSTLELGDSALYLCASSLGQETNTIYFGEGSWLTVV.